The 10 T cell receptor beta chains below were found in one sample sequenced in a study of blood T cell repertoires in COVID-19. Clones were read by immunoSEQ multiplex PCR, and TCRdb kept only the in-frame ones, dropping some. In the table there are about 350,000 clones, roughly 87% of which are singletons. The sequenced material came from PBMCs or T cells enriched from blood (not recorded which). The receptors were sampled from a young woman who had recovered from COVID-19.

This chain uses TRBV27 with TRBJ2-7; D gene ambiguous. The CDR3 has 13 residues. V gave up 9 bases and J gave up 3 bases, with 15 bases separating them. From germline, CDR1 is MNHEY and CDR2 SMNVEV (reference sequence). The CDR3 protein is CASTKRGSYEQYF. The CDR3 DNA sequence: TGTGCCAGTACGAAAAGAGGAAGCTACGAGCAGTACTTC.

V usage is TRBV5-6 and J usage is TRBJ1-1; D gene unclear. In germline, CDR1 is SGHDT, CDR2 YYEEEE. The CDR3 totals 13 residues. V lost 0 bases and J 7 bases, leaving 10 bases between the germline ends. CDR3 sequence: CASSLEGSGEAFF. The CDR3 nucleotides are TGTGCCAGCAGCTTGGAAGGTAGCGGTGAAGCTTTCTTT. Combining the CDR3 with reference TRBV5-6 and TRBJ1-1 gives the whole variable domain DAGVTQSPTHLIKTRGQQVTLRCSPKSGHDTVSWYQQALGQGPQFIFQYYEEEERQRGNFPDRFSGHQFPNYSSELNVNALLLGDSALYLCASSLEGSGEAFFGQGTRLTVV.

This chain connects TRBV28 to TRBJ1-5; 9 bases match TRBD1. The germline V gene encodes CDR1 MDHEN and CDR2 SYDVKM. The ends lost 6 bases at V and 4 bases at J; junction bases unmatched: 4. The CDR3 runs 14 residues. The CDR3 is CASRGTGRNQPQHF. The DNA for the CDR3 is TGTGCCAGCAGAGGGACAGGGCGGAATCAGCCCCAGCATTTT.

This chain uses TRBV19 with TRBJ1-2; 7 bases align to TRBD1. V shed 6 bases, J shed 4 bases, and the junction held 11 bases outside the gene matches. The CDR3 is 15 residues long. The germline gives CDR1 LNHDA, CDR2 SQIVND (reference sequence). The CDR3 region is CASSSDRATPYGYTF. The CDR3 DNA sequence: TGTGCCAGTAGCTCAGACAGGGCCACTCCCTATGGCTACACCTTC.

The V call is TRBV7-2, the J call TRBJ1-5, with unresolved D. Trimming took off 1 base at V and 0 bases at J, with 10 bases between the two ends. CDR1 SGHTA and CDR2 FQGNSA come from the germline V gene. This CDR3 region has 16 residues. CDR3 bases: TGTGCCAGCAGCTTAGGAGGCACCTTTAGCAATCAGCCCCAGCATTTT. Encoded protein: CASSLGGTFSNQPQHF.

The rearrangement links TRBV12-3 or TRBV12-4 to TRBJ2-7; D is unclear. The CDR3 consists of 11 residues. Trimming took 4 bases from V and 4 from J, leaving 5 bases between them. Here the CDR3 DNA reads TGTGCCAGCAGTTCCTATTACGAGCAGTACTTC. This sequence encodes CASSSYYEQYF.

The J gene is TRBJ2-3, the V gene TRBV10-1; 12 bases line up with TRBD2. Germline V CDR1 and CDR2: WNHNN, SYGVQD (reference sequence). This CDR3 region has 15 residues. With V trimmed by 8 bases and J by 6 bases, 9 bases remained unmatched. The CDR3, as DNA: TGCGCCAGCGGCGATACTAGCGGGGGGTCTGATACGCAGTATTTT. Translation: CASGDTSGGSDTQYF.

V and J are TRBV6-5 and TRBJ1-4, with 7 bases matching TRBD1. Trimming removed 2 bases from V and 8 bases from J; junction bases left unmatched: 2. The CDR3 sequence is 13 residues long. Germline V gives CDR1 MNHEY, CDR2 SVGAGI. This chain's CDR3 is CASSYRDSEKLFF. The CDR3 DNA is TGTGCCAGCAGTTACCGGGACAGCGAAAAACTGTTTTTT.

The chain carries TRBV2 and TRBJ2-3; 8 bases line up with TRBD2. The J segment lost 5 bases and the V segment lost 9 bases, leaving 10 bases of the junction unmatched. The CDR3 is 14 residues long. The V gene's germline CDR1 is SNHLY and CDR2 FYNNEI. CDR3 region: CARPPGLDGDTQYF. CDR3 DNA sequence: TGTGCCAGACCCCCGGGACTAGATGGAGATACGCAGTATTTT.

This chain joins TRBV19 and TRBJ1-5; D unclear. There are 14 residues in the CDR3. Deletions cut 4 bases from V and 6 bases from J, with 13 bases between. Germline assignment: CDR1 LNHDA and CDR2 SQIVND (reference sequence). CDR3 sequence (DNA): TGTGCCAGTAGTACGAACGAGGGTCCTCAGCCCCAGCATTTT. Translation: CASSTNEGPQPQHF. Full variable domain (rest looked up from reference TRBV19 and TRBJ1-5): DGGITQSPKYLFRKEGQNVTLSCEQNLNHDAMYWYRQDPGQGLRLIYYSQIVNDFQKGDIAEGYSVSREKKESFPLTVTSAQKNPTAFYLCASSTNEGPQPQHFGDGTRLSIL.